This T cell receptor beta chain was captured in a study of T-cell memory formation after mild COVID-19. Study-wide results and limits: Researchers could not confirm that second-wave clones peaking on day 37 targeted SARS-CoV-2. A subset of responding clones appeared in pre-infection memory, suggesting cross-reactive memory joined. Clones that contracted from day 15 to 85 were balanced CD4/CD8, while later expanders leaned CD4+.

This clonotype has just a few counts. Its target is not known. 5'RACE, which relied on constant-segment primers, yielded TCR alpha and TCR beta cDNA libraries carrying sample barcodes and UMIs. TCRdb reanalysed the 5' RACE reads using MiXCR and keeps one entry per CDR3 protein. The table has a few hundred thousand distinct CDR3 sequences, approximately 16% seen once. Sequenced sample: PBMCs or a T cell subset sorted from them (not recorded which). The receptor was isolated from a young man who had mild COVID-19 (a few samples of this study predate the infection). Cell type and time point are not known.

This chain's CDR3 is CATRGAEGRPGNYGYTF. For the CDR3, the DNA is TGTGCCACCAGGGGGGCCGAAGGACGGCCTGGGAACTATGGCTACACCTTC. This chain joins TRBV24-1 and TRBJ1-2, with a possible D match to TRBD1 (6 bases). This CDR3 comprises 17 residues. CDR1 and CDR2 from the germline V gene are KGHDR and SFDVKD. V lost 7 bases and J 2 bases, leaving 22 bases between the germline ends.